This T cell receptor beta chain is from a study of vaccination and CD4 T cells after COVID-19. Overall study: The authors exposed cells to overlapping spike peptides derived from SARS-CoV-2, HCoV-NL63, HCoV-OC43 and HCoV-229E.

Once obtained from cultured CD4+ T cells, the DNA was sequenced using the Oncomine TCR Beta short-read assay. In TCRdb, the PCR reads were re-called with MiXCR into one record per CDR3 protein. Among about 26,000 distinct CDR3 sequences listed, roughly a third were seen once. For this clonotype: Its antigen remains unknown.

The CDR3 runs 14 residues. V was trimmed by 9 bases and J by 0 bases, leaving 14 bases between them. Per the germline V gene, CDR1 is LNHDA and CDR2 is SQIVND (reference sequence). Time point meaning: late sampling 161 to 241 days after vaccination in a few convalescent patients. The treatment is: approximately 9-day PBMC culture with coronavirus spike peptide pools or control peptides (ViraFEST assay). The sequence was collected from a human donor who had recovered from COVID-19. The chain couples TRBV19 to TRBJ1-2; D possibly corresponds to TRBD1 (6 bases). Sequences were derived from CD4+ T cells from blood, cultured in vitro, sampled about 7 months after SARS-CoV-2 vaccination. Here the CDR3 DNA reads TGTGCCAGCACCGATGACAGGACTAACTATGGCTACACCTTC. Translation: CASTDDRTNYGYTF.